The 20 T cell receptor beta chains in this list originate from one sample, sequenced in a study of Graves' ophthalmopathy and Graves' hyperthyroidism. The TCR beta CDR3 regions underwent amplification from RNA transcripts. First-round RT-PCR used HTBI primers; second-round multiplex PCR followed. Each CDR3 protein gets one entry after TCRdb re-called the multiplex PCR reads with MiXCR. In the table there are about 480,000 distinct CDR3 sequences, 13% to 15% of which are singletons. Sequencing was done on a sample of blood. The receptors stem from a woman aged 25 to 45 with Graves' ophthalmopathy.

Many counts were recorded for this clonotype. The CDR3, as DNA: TGTGCCAGCAGTTTGCTCCCAGCCCACCAAGCCCAGAACATTCAGTACTTC. Encoded protein: CASSLLPAHQAQNIQYF. The V and J genes are TRBV6-5 and TRBJ2-4; D not resolved. The V gene's germline CDR1 is MNHEY and CDR2 SVGAGI. The CDR3 has 17 residues. The V and J ends lost 4 bases and 7 bases respectively, with 23 bases between them.

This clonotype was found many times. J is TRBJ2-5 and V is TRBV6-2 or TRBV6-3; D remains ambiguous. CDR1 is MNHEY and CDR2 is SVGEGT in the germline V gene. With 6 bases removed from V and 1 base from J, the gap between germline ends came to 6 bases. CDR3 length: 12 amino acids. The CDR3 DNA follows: TGTGCCAGCAGATTAAGCCAAGAGACCCAGTACTTC. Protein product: CASRLSQETQYF.

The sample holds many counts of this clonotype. CDR3 sequence: CASSQGPLPQETQYF. Here the CDR3 DNA reads TGTGCCAGCAGCCAAGGCCCCCTACCTCAAGAGACCCAGTACTTC. The chain links TRBV3-1 to TRBJ2-5; D unresolved. The CDR3 is made up of 15 amino acids. V lost 1 base, J lost 2 bases, and 11 bases lay in between. Germline CDR1 reads LGHDT; CDR2 reads YNNKEL (reference sequence).

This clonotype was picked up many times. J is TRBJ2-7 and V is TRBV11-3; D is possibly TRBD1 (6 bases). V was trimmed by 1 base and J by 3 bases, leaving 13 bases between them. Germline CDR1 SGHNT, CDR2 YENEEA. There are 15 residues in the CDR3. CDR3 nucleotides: TGTGCCAGCAGCTTAGGCGGACAGAACCTCTACGAGCAGTACTTC. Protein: CASSLGGQNLYEQYF.

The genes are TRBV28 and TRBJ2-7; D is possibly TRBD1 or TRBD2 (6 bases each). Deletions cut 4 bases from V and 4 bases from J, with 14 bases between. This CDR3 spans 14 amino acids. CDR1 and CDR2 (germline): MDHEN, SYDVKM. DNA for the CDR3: TGTGCCAGCAGTTCCGGGGGACACCGATACGAGCAGTACTTC. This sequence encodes CASSSGGHRYEQYF.

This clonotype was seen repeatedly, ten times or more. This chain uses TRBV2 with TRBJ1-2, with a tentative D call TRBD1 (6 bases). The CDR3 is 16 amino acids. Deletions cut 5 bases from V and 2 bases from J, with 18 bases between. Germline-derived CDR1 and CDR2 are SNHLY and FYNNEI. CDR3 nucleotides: TGTGCCAGCAGTCAAACCACAGGGTTATTAAACTATGGCTACACCTTC. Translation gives CASSQTTGLLNYGYTF.

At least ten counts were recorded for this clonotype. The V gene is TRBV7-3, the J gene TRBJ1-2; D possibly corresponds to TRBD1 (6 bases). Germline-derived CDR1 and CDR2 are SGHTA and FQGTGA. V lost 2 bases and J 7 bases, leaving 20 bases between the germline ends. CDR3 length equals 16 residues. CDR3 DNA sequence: TGTGCCAGCAGCTTATCCCCCACAGGGTCCGCGAGTGGCTACACCTTC. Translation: CASSLSPTGSASGYTF. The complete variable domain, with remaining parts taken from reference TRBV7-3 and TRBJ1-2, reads GAGVSQTPSNKVTEKGKYVELRCDPISGHTALYWYRQSLGQGPEFLIYFQGTGAADDSGLPNDRFFAVRPEGSVSTLKIQRTERGDSAVYLCASSLSPTGSASGYTFGSGTRLTVV.

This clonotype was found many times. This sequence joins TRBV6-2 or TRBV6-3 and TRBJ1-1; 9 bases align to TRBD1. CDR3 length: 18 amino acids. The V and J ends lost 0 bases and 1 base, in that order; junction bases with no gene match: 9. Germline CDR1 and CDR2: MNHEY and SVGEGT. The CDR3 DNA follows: TGTGCCAGCAGTTACTCGATGGGACAGGGTCTTGCGAACACTGAAGCTTTCTTT. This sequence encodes CASSYSMGQGLANTEAFF.

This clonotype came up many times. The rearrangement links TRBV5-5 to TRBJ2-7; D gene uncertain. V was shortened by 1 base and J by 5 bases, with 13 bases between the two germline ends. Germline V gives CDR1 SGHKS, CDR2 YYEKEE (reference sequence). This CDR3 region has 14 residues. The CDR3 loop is CASSLYLSADEQYF. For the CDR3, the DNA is TGTGCCAGCAGCTTGTATCTTTCTGCGGACGAGCAGTACTTC. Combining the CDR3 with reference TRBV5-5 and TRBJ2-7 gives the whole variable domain DAGVTQSPTHLIKTRGQQVTLRCSPISGHKSVSWYQQVLGQGPQFIFQYYEKEERGRGNFPDRFSARQFPNYSSELNVNALLLGDSALYLCASSLYLSADEQYFGPGTRLTVT.

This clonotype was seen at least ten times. CDR3 sequence: CASSLTGRGETQYF. The CDR3 DNA sequence: TGTGCCAGCAGCTTAACGGGCAGGGGGGAGACCCAGTACTTC. The chain joins TRBV7-3 to TRBJ2-5, with 7 bases that match TRBD1. CDR3 length equals 14 residues. In germline, CDR1 is SGHTA, CDR2 FQGTGA. J was trimmed by 5 bases and V by 0 bases; bases with no gene match: 3. The full variable domain, completed using reference TRBV7-3 and TRBJ2-5, is GAGVSQTPSNKVTEKGKYVELRCDPISGHTALYWYRQSLGQGPEFLIYFQGTGAADDSGLPNDRFFAVRPEGSVSTLKIQRTERGDSAVYLCASSLTGRGETQYFGPGTRLLVL.

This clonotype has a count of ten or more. In DNA form, the CDR3 reads TGTGCCAGCAGTTCCCGACAGGGGCCAACTGAAGCTTTCTTT. This codes for CASSSRQGPTEAFF. J is TRBJ1-1 and V is TRBV27, with 8 bases matching TRBD1. The CDR3 totals 14 residues. Germline loops: CDR1 MNHEY, CDR2 SMNVEV (reference sequence). Trimming removed 4 bases from V and 5 bases from J; junction bases left unmatched: 6.

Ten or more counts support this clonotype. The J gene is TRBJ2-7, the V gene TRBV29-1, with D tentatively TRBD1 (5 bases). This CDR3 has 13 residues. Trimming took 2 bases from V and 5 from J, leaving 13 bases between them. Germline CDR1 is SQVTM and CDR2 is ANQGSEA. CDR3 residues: CSVERQGFHEQYF. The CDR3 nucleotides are TGCAGCGTTGAAAGGCAGGGTTTCCACGAGCAGTACTTC.

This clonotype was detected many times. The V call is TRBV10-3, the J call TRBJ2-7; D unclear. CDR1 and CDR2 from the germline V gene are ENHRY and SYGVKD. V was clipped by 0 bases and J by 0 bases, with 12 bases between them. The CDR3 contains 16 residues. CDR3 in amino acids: CAISESGSVLSYEQYF. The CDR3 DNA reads TGTGCCATCAGTGAGTCGGGAAGTGTCCTCTCCTACGAGCAGTACTTC.

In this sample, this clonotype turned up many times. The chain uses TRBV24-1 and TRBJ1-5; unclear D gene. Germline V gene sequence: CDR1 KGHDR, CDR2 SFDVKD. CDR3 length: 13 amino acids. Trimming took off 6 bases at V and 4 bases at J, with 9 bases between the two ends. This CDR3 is CATSKSSNQPQHF. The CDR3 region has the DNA TGTGCCACCAGTAAGTCGTCGAATCAGCCCCAGCATTTT.

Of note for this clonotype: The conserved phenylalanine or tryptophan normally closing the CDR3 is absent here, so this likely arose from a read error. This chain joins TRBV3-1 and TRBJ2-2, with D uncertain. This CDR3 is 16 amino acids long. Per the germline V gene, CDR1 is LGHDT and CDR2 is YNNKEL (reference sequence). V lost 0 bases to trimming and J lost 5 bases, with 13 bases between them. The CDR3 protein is CASSQELWHKTGELFL. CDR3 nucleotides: TGTGCCAGCAGCCAAGAATTGTGGCATAAGACCGGGGAGCTGTTTCTT.

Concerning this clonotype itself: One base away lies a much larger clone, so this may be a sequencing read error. CDR3 sequence reads: CCARHERYGYTF. DNA of the CDR3: TGCTGTGCTAGGCATGAGCGTTATGGCTACACCTTC. The chain carries TRBV20-1 and TRBJ1-2; D call uncertain. The germline gives CDR1 DFQATT, CDR2 SNEGSKA (reference sequence). The CDR3 loop spans 12 amino acids.

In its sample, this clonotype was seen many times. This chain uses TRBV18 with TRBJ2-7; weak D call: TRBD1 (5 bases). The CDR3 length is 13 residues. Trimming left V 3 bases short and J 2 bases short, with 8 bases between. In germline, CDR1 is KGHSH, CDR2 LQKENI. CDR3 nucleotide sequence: TGTGCCAGCTCACCGAGACAGACCTACGAGCAGTACTTC. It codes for CASSPRQTYEQYF.

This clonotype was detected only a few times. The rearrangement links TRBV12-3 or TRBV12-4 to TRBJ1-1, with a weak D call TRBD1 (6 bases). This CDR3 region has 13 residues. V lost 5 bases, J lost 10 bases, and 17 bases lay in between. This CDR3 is CASSPGATGLAFF. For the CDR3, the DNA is TGTGCCAGCAGTCCCGGGGCTACAGGGTTAGCTTTCTTT.

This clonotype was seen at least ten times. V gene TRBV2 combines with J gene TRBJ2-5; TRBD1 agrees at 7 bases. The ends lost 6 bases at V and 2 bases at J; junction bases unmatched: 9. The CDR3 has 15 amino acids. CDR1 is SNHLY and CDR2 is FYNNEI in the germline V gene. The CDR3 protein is CASRQNRGRQETQYF. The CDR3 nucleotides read TGTGCCAGCAGGCAGAACAGGGGTCGGCAAGAGACCCAGTACTTC.

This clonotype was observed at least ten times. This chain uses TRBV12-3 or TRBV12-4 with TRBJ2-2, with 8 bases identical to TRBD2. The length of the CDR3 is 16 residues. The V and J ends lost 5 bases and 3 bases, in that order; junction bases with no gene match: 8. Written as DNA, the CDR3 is TGTGCCAGCAGTCCGATTAGCGGGGTGGACACCGGGGAGCTGTTTTTT. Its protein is CASSPISGVDTGELFF.